This T cell receptor (beta chain) was sequenced in a study of blood T cell repertoires in COVID-19. About the study: The United States, Italy and Spain provided the acute and convalescent COVID-19 samples.

Methods used by the authors: It was from reference gene primer amplification that nucleated cell counts were estimated. Data came from immunoSEQ multiplex PCR; TCRdb stores just in-frame clones and leaves some out. That table is the source of V, J and clone size, and D and trimming were worked out from the DNA. Of about 400,000 clones listed, around nine tenths were seen once; the top ten hold 1.7%. Germline CDR1 is LNHNV and CDR2 is YYDKDF (reference sequence). The CDR3 covers 17 residues. V was trimmed by 5 bases and J by 0 bases, leaving 17 bases between them. The chain carries TRBV15 and TRBJ2-1, with D maybe TRBD2 (5 bases). Specimen: PBMCs or T cells enriched from blood (not recorded which). The TCR sequence derives from a young woman who had recovered from COVID-19. CDR3 in DNA: TGTGCCACCAGCCGATTTTGGCGGAGGAGCTCCTACAATGAGCAGTTCTTC. Translating it yields CATSRFWRRSSYNEQFF.